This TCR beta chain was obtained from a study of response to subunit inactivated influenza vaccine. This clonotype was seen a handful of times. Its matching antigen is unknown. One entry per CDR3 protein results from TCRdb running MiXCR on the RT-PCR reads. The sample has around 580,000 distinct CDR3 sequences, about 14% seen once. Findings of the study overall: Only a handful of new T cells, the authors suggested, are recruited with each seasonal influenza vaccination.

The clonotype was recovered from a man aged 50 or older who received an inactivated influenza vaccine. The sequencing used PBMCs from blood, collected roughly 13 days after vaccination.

CDR3 nucleotides: TGTGCCAGCAGTGAATCTCTGGGGAGCACAGATACGCAGTATTTT. Its protein product is CASSESLGSTDTQYF. The chain combines TRBV6-1 with TRBJ2-3, with unresolved D. CDR1 MNHNS and CDR2 SASEGT come from the germline V gene. V lost 2 bases and J lost 0, with 9 bases in between. This CDR3 is built from 15 residues.